Shown below are 6 T cell receptor beta chains from a single sample sequenced in a study of blood T cell repertoires in COVID-19. Data came from immunoSEQ multiplex PCR; TCRdb stores just in-frame clones and leaves some out. The top ten hold under 10% of the sample, which has approximately 200,000 clones, about four fifths seen once. The sequenced material came from peripheral blood. These receptors came from a woman of 80 years or more with COVID-19, enrolled during active disease.

This clone was observed a few times. The V and J genes are TRBV6-1 and TRBJ1-2; a weak D match, TRBD1 (5 bases). The CDR3 is 13 residues long. Between the trimmed V and J ends, which lost 2 bases and 6 bases, there was a span of 10 bases. Germline values: CDR1 MNHNS, CDR2 SASEGT. CDR3 region: CASSESGRDGYTF. Written as DNA, the CDR3 is TGTGCCAGCAGTGAATCAGGGCGCGATGGCTACACCTTC.

This clone was detected once. The rearrangement uses TRBV27 and TRBJ2-7, with D perhaps matching TRBD1 (6 bases). V was pared by 6 bases and J by 9 bases, with 15 bases between. CDR1 and CDR2 (germline): MNHEY, SMNVEV (reference sequence). This CDR3 comprises 12 residues. CDR3 coding DNA: TGTGCCAGCAGGGCGGCAGGGGATGGGCAGTACTTC. Translating it yields CASRAAGDGQYF.

The gene calls are TRBV10-1 and TRBJ1-1, with 7 bases that match TRBD1. With V trimmed by 8 bases and J by 1 base, 4 bases remained unmatched. CDR1 and CDR2 from the germline V gene are WNHNN and SYGVQD (reference sequence). The CDR3 is 13 amino acids. The CDR3 nucleotides read TGCGCCAGCTCGGGACAGTGGAACACTGAAGCTTTCTTT. This sequence encodes CASSGQWNTEAFF.

This sequence joins TRBV7-9 and TRBJ2-7, with TRBD2 identical over 8 bases. Germline trimming cut 9 bases from V and 6 bases from J; bases unmatched to any gene: 16. CDR3 length: 15 residues. The V gene's germline CDR1 is SEHNR and CDR2 FQNEAQ (reference sequence). The CDR3 spells CASGRRGGLDVEQYF. The CDR3 bases are TGTGCCAGTGGGCGCCGGGGGGGATTAGATGTCGAGCAGTACTTC. The full variable domain, its missing parts supplied by reference TRBV7-9 and TRBJ2-7, is DTGVSQNPRHKITKRGQNVTFRCDPISEHNRLYWYRQTLGQGPEFLTYFQNEAQLEKSRLLSDRFSAERPKGSFSTLEIQRTEQGDSAMYLCASGRRGGLDVEQYFGPGTRLTVT.

J is TRBJ2-1 and V is TRBV5-5; 10 nucleotides line up with TRBD2. CDR1 SGHKS and CDR2 YYEKEE come from the germline V gene (reference sequence). With 1 base clipped from V and 4 bases from J, the junction kept 8 bases outside the gene matches. This CDR3 has 17 amino acids. In DNA, the CDR3 is TGTGCCAGCAGCTTGAGGCCCCATAGCGGGGGGTACAATGAGCAGTTCTTC. It specifies CASSLRPHSGGYNEQFF.

The chain couples TRBV5-6 to TRBJ2-3; maybe TRBD1 (6 bases). This CDR3 spans 16 amino acids. Trimming cost V 1 base and J 5 bases, with 17 bases left between them. Germline V gene data show CDR1 as SGHDT and CDR2 as YYEEEE. CDR3 nucleotides: TGTGCCAGCAGCTTGAAAGCACAGGGCGGAGTAGATACGCAGTATTTT. Translated, it gives CASSLKAQGGVDTQYF.